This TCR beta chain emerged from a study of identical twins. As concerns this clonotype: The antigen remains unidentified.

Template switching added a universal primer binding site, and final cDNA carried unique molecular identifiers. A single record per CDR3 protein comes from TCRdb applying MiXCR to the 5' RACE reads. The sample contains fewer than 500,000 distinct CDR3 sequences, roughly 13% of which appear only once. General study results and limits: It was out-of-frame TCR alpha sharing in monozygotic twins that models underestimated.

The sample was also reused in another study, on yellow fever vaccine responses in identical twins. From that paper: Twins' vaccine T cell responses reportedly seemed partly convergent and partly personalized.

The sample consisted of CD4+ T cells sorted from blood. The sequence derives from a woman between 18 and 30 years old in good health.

This CDR3 reads CASSQEERGGEQYF. The CDR3 DNA is TGTGCCAGCAGCCAAGAAGAGCGGGGGGGCGAGCAGTACTTC. This chain uses TRBV3-1 with TRBJ2-7; 10 bases are a match to TRBD2. The trim removed 0 bases at V and 6 bases at J, leaving 2 bases unmatched. Germline V lookup: CDR1 LGHDT, CDR2 YNNKEL (reference sequence). CDR3 size: 14 residues.